These 5 T cell receptor beta chains came from one sample sequenced in a study of T-cell memory formation after mild COVID-19. TCRdb fed the 5' RACE reads into MiXCR, producing one record per CDR3 protein. Of approximately 260,000 distinct CDR3 sequences listed, about a sixth are singletons. Material for sequencing was PBMCs or a T cell subset sorted from them (not recorded which). The receptors were sampled from a man aged 18 to 29 who had mild COVID-19 (a few samples of this study predate the infection). Cell type and time point are not known.

The chain has TRBV20-1 and TRBJ1-1, with 7 bases matching TRBD1. The CDR3 runs to 15 residues. The V segment lost 0 bases and the J segment 1 base; nucleotides outside the gene matches: 5. Looked up from germline, CDR1 is DFQATT and CDR2 is SNEGSKA (reference sequence). The DNA for the CDR3 is TGCAGTGCTAGAGATCCGAGACAGGGGAACACTGAAGCTTTCTTT. Its translation is CSARDPRQGNTEAFF.

This clonotype was seen more than once but under ten times. The V and J genes are TRBV12-3 or TRBV12-4 and TRBJ2-1; D not resolved. With 6 bases removed from V and 5 bases from J, the gap between germline ends came to 17 bases. This CDR3 is 15 amino acids long. The CDR3 DNA reads as TGTGCCAGCAGCTCTTCGGCGAGAGCCGACAATGAGCAGTTCTTC. Protein: CASSSSARADNEQFF.

The J gene is TRBJ2-3, the V gene TRBV6-2 or TRBV6-3; TRBD2 aligns across 7 bases. CDR1 and CDR2 (germline): MNHEY, SVGEGT. This CDR3 region has 15 residues. After removal of 4 bases from V and 1 base from J, the junction contained 5 bases not matched to a gene. DNA of the CDR3: TGTGCCAGCAGTTTTGGCGGGGGAGGCACAGATACGCAGTATTTT. Translating gives CASSFGGGGTDTQYF.

The V and J genes are TRBV6-2 or TRBV6-3 and TRBJ1-2; D not certain. The V and J ends lost 2 bases and 1 base respectively, with 14 bases between them. The germline CDR1 and CDR2 sequences are MNHEY and SVGEGT. The CDR3 covers 16 residues. CDR3 sequence: CASSYPNGSYNYGYTF. CDR3 nucleotide sequence: TGTGCCAGCAGTTACCCCAACGGGAGCTATAACTATGGCTACACCTTC.

This clonotype showed up just a few times. The chain couples TRBV4-1 to TRBJ1-2; the D gene is possibly TRBD1 (5 bases). This CDR3 region has 14 residues. The germline V gene encodes CDR1 MGHRA and CDR2 YSYEKL. V lost 2 bases and J lost 0, with 7 bases in between. The CDR3 here is CASSQPGTNYGYTF. The CDR3 bases are TGCGCCAGCAGCCAACCAGGGACTAACTATGGCTACACCTTC.